This T cell receptor beta chain appears in the sequencing data of a study of CD8 T cells in ankylosing spondylitis. Points from the study as a whole: Clones that were linked to disease were CD8+ and were relatively rare in peripheral blood.

For this clonotype: The target antigen is unknown.

TCRdb processed the 5' RACE reads anew with MiXCR; each CDR3 protein has one entry. The sample lists approximately 140,000 distinct CDR3 sequences, around two fifths seen once, with approximately 16% in the top ten. The V end was cut by 5 bases, the J end by 2 bases, with 12 bases between. CDR3 length: 14 residues. Germline V lookup: CDR1 SEHNR, CDR2 FQNEAQ (reference sequence). The sequencing sample was made of synovial fluid, either unsorted or a sorted T cell fraction (not recorded which). V is TRBV7-9 and J is TRBJ1-2, with D unclear. This TCR was sampled from a male donor with ankylosing spondylitis. The CDR3 nucleotides are TGTGCCAGCAGCCCGACACGGATGAACTATGGCTACACCTTC. Translated, it gives CASSPTRMNYGYTF.